This TCR beta chain came from a study of cytomegalovirus exposure and HLA in healthy donors. Study results and caveats: Most of the CMV-associated TCR beta chains (in a later analysis) appeared to be HLA-restricted. In a later analysis, common viral pathogens appeared linked to several of the most significant clusters.

PCR employed 60 Vbeta and 13 Jbeta primers. The table came from immunoSEQ multiplex PCR; TCRdb's copy has only in-frame clones and leaves some out. The sample includes 95,000 to 110,000 clones, roughly 80% seen only once; the top ten take around 2.1%. This CDR3 comprises 15 residues. Trimming removed 0 bases from V and 0 bases from J, with 7 bases in between. CDR1 is SGHTS, CDR2 YDEGEE, per germline. About this clone itself: Antigen: not known.

Sequencing was carried out using PBMCs. This TCR derives from a man aged 25 to 40 in good health and CMV-seronegative. V gene TRBV5-8 combines with J gene TRBJ1-5; D is uncertain. The CDR3 loop is CASSLGSYSNQPQHF. In DNA form, the CDR3 reads TGTGCCAGCAGCTTGGGGAGCTATAGCAATCAGCCCCAGCATTTT.